This T cell receptor beta chain derives from a study of cytomegalovirus exposure and HLA in healthy donors. The PCR contained 60 Vbeta and 13 Jbeta primers. The assay was immunoSEQ multiplex PCR, and TCRdb's table has in-frame clones only and misses some. The data contain around 120,000 clones, 65% to 90% of them singletons. Donors consisted of healthy bone marrow donors. V shed 4 bases and J 4 bases; nucleotides not matched to a gene: 11. Germline lookup yields CDR1 LNHNV and CDR2 YYDKDF (reference sequence). The CDR3 totals 17 residues. The sequencing sample was made of PBMCs. J is TRBJ1-5 and V is TRBV15; 9 bases fit TRBD1. This sequence originates from a male donor in good health and CMV-seropositive. The chain's CDR3 is CATSNPSGTGLNQPQHF. CDR3 nucleotide sequence: TGTGCCACCAGCAACCCCTCCGGGACAGGGCTAAATCAGCCCCAGCATTTT.